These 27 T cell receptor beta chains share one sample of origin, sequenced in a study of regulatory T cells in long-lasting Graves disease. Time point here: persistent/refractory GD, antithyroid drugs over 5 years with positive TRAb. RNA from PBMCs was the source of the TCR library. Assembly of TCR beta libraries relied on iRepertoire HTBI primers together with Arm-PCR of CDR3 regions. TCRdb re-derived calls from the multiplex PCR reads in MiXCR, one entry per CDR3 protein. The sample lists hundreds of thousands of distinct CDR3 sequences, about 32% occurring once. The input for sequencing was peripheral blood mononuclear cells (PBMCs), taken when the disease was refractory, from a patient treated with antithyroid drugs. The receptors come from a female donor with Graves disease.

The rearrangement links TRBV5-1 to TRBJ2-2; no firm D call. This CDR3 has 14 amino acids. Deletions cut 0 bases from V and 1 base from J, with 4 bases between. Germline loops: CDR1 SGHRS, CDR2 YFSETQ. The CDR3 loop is CASSLERNTGELFF. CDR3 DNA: TGCGCCAGCAGCTTGGAGCGGAACACCGGGGAGCTGTTTTTT.

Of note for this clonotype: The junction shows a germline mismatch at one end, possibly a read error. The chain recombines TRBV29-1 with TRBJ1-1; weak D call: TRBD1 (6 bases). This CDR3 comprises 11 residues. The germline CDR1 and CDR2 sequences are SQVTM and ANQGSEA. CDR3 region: CNVWEGDEAFF. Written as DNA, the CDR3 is TGCAACGTTTGGGAGGGGGATGAAGCTTTCTTT.

CDR3 nucleotide sequence: TGCAGTGCTAGGGAAGGTGAGGGGGCTCAACAGCCCCAGCATTTT. Translating it yields CSAREGEGAQQPQHF. This chain links TRBV20-1 with TRBJ1-5, with 7 bases lining up with TRBD1. V lost 3 bases to trimming and J lost 7 bases; unmatched junction nucleotides: 12. This CDR3 is 15 amino acids long. CDR1 is DFQATT and CDR2 is SNEGSKA in the germline V gene (reference sequence).

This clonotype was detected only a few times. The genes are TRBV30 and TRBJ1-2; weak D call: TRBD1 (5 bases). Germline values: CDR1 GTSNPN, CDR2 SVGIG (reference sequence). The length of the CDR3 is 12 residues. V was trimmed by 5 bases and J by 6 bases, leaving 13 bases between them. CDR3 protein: CAWDDGTHGYTF. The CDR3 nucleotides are TGTGCCTGGGATGACGGGACTCATGGCTACACCTTC.

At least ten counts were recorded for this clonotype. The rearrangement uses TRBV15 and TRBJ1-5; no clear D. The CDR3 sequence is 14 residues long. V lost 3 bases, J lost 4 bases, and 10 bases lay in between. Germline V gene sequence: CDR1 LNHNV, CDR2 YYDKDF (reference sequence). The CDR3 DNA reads TGTGCCACCAGCAGCATTACTAAGAATCAGCCCCAGCATTTT. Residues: CATSSITKNQPQHF. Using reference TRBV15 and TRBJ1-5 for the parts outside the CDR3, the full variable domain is DAMVIQNPRYQVTQFGKPVTLSCSQTLNHNVMYWYQQKSSQAPKLLFHYYDKDFNNEADTPDNFQSRRPNTSFCFLDIRSPGLGDTAMYLCATSSITKNQPQHFGDGTRLSIL.

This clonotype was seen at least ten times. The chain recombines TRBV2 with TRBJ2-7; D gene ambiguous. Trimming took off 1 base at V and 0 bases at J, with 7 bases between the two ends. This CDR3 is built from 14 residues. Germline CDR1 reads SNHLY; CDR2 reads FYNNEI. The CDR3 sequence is CASSEDPNSYEQYF. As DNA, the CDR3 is TGTGCCAGCAGTGAAGACCCGAACTCCTACGAGCAGTACTTC.

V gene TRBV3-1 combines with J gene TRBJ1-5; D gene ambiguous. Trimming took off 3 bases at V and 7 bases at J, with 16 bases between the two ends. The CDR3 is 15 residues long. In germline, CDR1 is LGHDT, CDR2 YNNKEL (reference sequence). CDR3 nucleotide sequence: TGTGCCAGCAGCCATTCTAGCAGAGGGTCCCAGCCCCAGCATTTT. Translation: CASSHSSRGSQPQHF.

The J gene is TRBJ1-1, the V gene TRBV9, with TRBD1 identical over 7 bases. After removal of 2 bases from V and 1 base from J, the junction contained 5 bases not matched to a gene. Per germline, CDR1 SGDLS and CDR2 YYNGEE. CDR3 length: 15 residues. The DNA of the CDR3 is TGTGCCAGCAGCGTTGAGGGGGCAAGGAACACTGAAGCTTTCTTT. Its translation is CASSVEGARNTEAFF.

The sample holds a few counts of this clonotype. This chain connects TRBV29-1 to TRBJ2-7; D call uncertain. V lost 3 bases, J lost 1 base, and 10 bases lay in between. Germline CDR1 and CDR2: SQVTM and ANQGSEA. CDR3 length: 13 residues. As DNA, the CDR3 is TGCAGCGTTGAGACGGCCGCATCCTACGAGCAGTACTTC. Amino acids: CSVETAASYEQYF.

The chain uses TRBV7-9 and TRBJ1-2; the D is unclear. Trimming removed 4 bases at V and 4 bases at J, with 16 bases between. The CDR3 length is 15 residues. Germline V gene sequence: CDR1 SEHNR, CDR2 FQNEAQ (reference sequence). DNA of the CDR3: TGTGCCAGCAGCTACGCCTGGGAGGGTGGCTATGGCTACACCTTC. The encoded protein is CASSYAWEGGYGYTF. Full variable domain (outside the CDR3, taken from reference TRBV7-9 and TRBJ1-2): DTGVSQNPRHKITKRGQNVTFRCDPISEHNRLYWYRQTLGQGPEFLTYFQNEAQLEKSRLLSDRFSAERPKGSFSTLEIQRTEQGDSAMYLCASSYAWEGGYGYTFGSGTRLTVV.

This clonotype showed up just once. CDR3 protein: CASSPRRPLAGDGAQYF. The CDR3 DNA reads TGTGCCAGCTCACCCCGACGGCCACTAGCGGGAGATGGGGCCCAGTACTTC. The chain couples TRBV18 to TRBJ2-5; 11 bases match TRBD2. With V trimmed by 3 bases and J by 9 bases, 15 bases remained unmatched. Germline-derived CDR1 and CDR2 are KGHSH and LQKENI. CDR3 length equals 17 residues.

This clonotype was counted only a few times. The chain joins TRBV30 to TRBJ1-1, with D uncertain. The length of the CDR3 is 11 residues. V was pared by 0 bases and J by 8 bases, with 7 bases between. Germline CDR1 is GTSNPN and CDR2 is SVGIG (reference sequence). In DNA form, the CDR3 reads TGTGCCTGGAGTGTAGTTGCGGAAGCTTTCTTT. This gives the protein CAWSVVAEAFF. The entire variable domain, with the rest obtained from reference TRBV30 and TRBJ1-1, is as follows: SQTIHQWPATLVQPVGSPLSLECTVEGTSNPNLYWYRQAAGRGLQLLFYSVGIGQISSEVPQNLSASRPQDRQFILSSKKLLLSDSGFYLCAWSVVAEAFFGQGTRLTVV.

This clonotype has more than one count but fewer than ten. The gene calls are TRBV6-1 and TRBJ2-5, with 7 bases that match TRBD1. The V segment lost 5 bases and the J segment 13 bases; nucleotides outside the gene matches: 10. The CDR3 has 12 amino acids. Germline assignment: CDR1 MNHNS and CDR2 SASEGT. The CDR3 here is CASSPSAQGPYF. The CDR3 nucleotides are TGTGCCAGCAGTCCCTCCGCACAGGGGCCGTACTTC.

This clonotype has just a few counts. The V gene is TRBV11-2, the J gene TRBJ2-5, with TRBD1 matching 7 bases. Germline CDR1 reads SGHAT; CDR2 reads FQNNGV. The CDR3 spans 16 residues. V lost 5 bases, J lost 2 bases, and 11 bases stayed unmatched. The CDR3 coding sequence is TGTGCCAGCAGCCTCCCGCTACGGACAGGACAAGAGACCCAGTACTTC. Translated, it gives CASSLPLRTGQETQYF.

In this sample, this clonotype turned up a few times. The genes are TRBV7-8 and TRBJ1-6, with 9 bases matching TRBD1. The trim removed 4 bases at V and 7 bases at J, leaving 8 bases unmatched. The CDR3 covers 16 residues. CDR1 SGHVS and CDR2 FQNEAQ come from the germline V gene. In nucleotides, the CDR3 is TGTGCCAGCAGCTATCACAGGACAGGGGAGAATTCACCCCTCCACTTT. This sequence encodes CASSYHRTGENSPLHF.

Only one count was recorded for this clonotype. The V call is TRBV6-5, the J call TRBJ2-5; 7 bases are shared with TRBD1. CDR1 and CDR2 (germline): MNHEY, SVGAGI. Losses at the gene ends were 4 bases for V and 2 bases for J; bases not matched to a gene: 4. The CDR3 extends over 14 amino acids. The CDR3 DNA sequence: TGTGCCAGCAGTTTCGGACAGGATCAAGAGACCCAGTACTTC. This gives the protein CASSFGQDQETQYF.

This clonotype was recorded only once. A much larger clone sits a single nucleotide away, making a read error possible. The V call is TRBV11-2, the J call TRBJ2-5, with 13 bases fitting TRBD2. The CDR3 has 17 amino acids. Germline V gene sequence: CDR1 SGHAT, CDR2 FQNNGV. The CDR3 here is CANSIGLAGVSGETQYF. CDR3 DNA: TGTGCCAACAGCATCGGACTAGCGGGAGTGTCGGGGGAGACCCAGTACTTC.

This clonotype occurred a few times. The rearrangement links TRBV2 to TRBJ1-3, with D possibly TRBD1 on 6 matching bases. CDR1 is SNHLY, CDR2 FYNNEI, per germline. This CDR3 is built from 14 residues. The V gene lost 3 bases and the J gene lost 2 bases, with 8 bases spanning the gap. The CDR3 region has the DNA TGTGCCAGCAGTGACAACAGGGCTGGAAACACCATATATTTT. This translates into CASSDNRAGNTIYF.

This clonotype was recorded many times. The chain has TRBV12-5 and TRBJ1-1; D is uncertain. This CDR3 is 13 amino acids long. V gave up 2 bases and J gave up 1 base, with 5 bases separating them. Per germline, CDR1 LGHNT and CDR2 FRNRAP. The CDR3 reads CASGLFENTEAFF. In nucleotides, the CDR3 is TGTGCTAGTGGTTTGTTCGAGAACACTGAAGCTTTCTTT.

As DNA, the CDR3 is TGTGCCAGTAGTATATTGCAGGGTGGCCAGCATTTT. This codes for CASSILQGGQHF. The V and J genes are TRBV19 and TRBJ1-5, with D maybe TRBD1 (5 bases). Looked up from germline, CDR1 is LNHDA and CDR2 is SQIVND (reference sequence). CDR3 length: 12 amino acids. The V gene lost 2 bases and the J gene lost 12 bases, with 11 bases spanning the gap.

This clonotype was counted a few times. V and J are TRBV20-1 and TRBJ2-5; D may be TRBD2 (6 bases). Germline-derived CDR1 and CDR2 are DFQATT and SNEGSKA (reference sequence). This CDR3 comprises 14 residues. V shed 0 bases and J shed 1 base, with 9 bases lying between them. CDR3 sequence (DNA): TGCAGTGCTAGAGACCGGGAGATCCAAGAGACCCAGTACTTC. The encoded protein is CSARDREIQETQYF.

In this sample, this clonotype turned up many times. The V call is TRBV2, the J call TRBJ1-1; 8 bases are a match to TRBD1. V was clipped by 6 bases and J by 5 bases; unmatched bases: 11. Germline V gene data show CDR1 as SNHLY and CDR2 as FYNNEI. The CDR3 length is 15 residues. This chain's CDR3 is CASRPQDRVLTEAFF. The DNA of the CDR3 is TGTGCCAGCAGGCCACAGGACAGGGTTTTGACTGAAGCTTTCTTT.

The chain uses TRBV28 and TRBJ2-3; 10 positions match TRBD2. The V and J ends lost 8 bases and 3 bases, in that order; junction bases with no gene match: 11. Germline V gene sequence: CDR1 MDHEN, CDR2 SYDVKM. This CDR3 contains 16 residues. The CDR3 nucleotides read TGTGCCAGCCGTCTAGCGGGAGAGATTGAGACAGATACGCAGTATTTT. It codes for CASRLAGEIETDTQYF. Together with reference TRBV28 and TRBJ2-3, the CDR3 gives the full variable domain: DVKVTQSSRYLVKRTGEKVFLECVQDMDHENMFWYRQDPGLGLRLIYFSYDVKMKEKGDIPEGYSVSREKKERFSLILESASTNQTSMYLCASRLAGEIETDTQYFGPGTRLTVL.

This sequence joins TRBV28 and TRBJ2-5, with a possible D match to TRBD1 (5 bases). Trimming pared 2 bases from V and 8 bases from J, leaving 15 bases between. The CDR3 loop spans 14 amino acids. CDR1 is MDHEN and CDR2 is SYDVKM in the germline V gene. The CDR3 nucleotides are TGTGCCAGCAGTTTACGTGGGCTTGGGGCAACCCAGTACTTC. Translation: CASSLRGLGATQYF.

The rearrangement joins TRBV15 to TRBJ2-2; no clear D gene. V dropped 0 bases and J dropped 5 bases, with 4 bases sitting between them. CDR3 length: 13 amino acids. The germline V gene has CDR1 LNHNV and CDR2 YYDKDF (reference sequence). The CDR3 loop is CATSREKTGELFF. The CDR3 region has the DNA TGTGCCACCAGCAGAGAGAAGACCGGGGAGCTGTTTTTT.

The CDR3 DNA reads TGTGCCAGCAGTGTGACAGGTACGCCACCTGAAGCTTTCTTT. It yields the protein CASSVTGTPPEAFF. The V and J genes are TRBV25-1 and TRBJ1-1, with D tentatively TRBD1 (6 bases). The V gene's germline CDR1 is MGHDK and CDR2 SYGVNS. Trimming removed 4 bases from V and 6 bases from J, with 15 bases in between. CDR3 length: 14 amino acids.

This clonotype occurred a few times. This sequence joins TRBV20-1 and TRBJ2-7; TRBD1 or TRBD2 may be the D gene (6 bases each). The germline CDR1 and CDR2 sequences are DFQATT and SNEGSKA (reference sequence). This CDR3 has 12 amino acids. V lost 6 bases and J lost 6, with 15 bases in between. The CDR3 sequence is CSARVGGGEQYF. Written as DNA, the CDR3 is TGCAGTGCCCGTGTGGGGGGCGGCGAGCAGTACTTC.